Listed here are 8 T cell receptor beta chains from one sample, sequenced in a study of T cells in Graves' hyperthyroidism and ophthalmopathy. RNA transcripts provided the source from which TCR beta CDR3 regions were amplified. The HTBI primer set was used in a first-round RT-PCR of the TCR CDR3. Via MiXCR, TCRdb re-called the multiplex PCR reads, giving one row per CDR3 protein. Of approximately 400,000 distinct CDR3 sequences listed, 15% to 17% are singletons. Sequenced: blood. These receptors all stem from a young woman with Graves' hyperthyroidism that later progressed to Graves' ophthalmopathy.

This clonotype was seen only a few times. This may stem from a read error, because a much larger clone lies one nucleotide away. The chain is built from TRBV27 and TRBJ2-7; the D gene is possibly TRBD1 (6 bases). Germline V gives CDR1 MNHEY, CDR2 SMNVEV (reference sequence). This CDR3 is built from 14 residues. The CDR3 is CASSVTGLLDEQCF. CDR3 bases: TGTGCCAGCAGTGTTACAGGGCTCTTGGACGAGCAGTGCTTC.

This clonotype has a count of ten or more. The chain recombines TRBV7-8 with TRBJ1-4; D possibly corresponds to TRBD1 (5 bases). The CDR3 has 15 amino acids. The germline V gene has CDR1 SGHVS and CDR2 FQNEAQ. V gave up 2 bases and J gave up 3 bases, with 10 bases separating them. CDR3 in amino acids: CASSLFLGANEKLFF. The CDR3 DNA sequence: TGTGCCAGCAGCTTATTTTTAGGGGCTAATGAAAAACTGTTTTTT.

This clonotype was seen at least ten times. The rearrangement links TRBV18 to TRBJ2-7; no definite D call. The CDR3 consists of 14 residues. Trimming took 3 bases from V and 2 from J, leaving 11 bases between them. Per germline, CDR1 KGHSH and CDR2 LQKENI. CDR3 protein: CASSPDVITYEQYF. The CDR3 DNA reads as TGTGCCAGCTCACCGGATGTAATCACCTACGAGCAGTACTTC.

Many counts were recorded for this clonotype. The rearrangement uses TRBV6-1 and TRBJ2-1, with D maybe TRBD1 (6 bases). Trimming took off 0 bases at V and 8 bases at J, with 17 bases between the two ends. The CDR3 has 16 residues. Germline CDR1 is MNHNS and CDR2 is SASEGT. CDR3 in amino acids: CASSEAAGDPGHEQFF. CDR3 in DNA: TGTGCCAGCAGTGAAGCGGCAGGGGACCCGGGGCATGAGCAGTTCTTC.

This clonotype has a single count. The junction departs from the called germline gene at one end, perhaps through a read error. The chain recombines TRBV7-3 with TRBJ2-1, with TRBD2 matching over 9 bases. This CDR3 comprises 14 residues. Germline CDR1 and CDR2: SGHTA and FQGTGA. CDR3 DNA: TGTGCCAGCAGCTTAACGGGACTAGCCCCTGAGCGGTTCTTC. It translates to CASSLTGLAPERFF.

The rearrangement uses TRBV2 and TRBJ1-6; the D gene is possibly TRBD1 (5 bases). The germline V gene encodes CDR1 SNHLY and CDR2 FYNNEI. The ends were cut back, 6 bases at V and 12 bases at J, with 18 bases in the middle. This CDR3 contains 14 residues. CDR3 residues: CASRGPWGDVPLHF. The CDR3 DNA follows: TGTGCCAGCAGGGGGCCTTGGGGTGACGTACCCCTCCACTTT.

The chain links TRBV12-3 or TRBV12-4 to TRBJ2-1, with 10 bases fitting TRBD1. The CDR3 spans 17 residues. The J segment lost 5 bases and the V segment lost 3 bases, leaving 10 bases of the junction unmatched. The CDR3 is CASSFLPGQGRHNEQFF. The CDR3, as DNA: TGTGCCAGCAGTTTCCTACCGGGACAGGGGAGACACAATGAGCAGTTCTTC.

V and J are TRBV25-1 and TRBJ2-3, with D possibly being TRBD1 (5 bases). The J call is uncertain, as TRBJ1-5 better fits the DNA end. Per the germline V gene, CDR1 is MGHDK and CDR2 is SYGVNS. The CDR3 length is 14 residues. The DNA for the CDR3 is TGTGCCAGCAGTGTTGGGGGAGAGAGAGATACGCAGCATTTT. Encoded protein: CASSVGGERDTQHF.